This T cell receptor beta chain was recorded in a study of T cell responses to AZD1222 COVID-19 vaccine. Study-wide points: Repertoire sampling occurred only after the peak T cell response. Reportedly, close to half of spike-specific TCRs are directed against unmutated variant regions. The breadth and depth of Spike-specific TCRs increased once two AZD1222 doses had been given. Across spike, vaccine-associated CD4 TCRs were found, dominant at 160-218 and 743-854.

This CDR3 comprises 13 residues. V was pared by 6 bases and J by 4 bases, with 12 bases between. Germline CDR1 is ENHRY and CDR2 is SYGVKD. Notes on this clone: As yet, its antigen is unknown.

Data came from immunoSEQ multiplex PCR; TCRdb stores just in-frame clones and leaves some out. Altogether under 200,000 clones are present, about 92% being singletons, with the ten largest covering 3.5% to 4.5%. Sequencing was performed on peripheral blood, taken on day 0 of AZD1222 vaccination. V and J are TRBV10-3 and TRBJ1-1; D is possibly TRBD1 (5 bases). This receptor was taken from an adult in good health. The CDR3 coding sequence is TGTGCCATCAGCCTCGTCGGGGGCACTGAAGCTTTCTTT. Its protein product is CAISLVGGTEAFF.